The 10 T cell receptor beta chains given below trace back to one sample, sequenced in a study of regulatory T cells in long-lasting Graves disease. Researchers made TCR beta libraries by using iRepertoire HTBI primers and running Arm-PCR on CDR3 regions. Via MiXCR, TCRdb re-called the multiplex PCR reads, giving one row per CDR3 protein. The sample includes more than 400,000 distinct CDR3 sequences, around 15% seen only once; the top ten take 9% to 15%. Time point here: newly diagnosed GD, antithyroid drugs for less than 3 months. After RNA was extracted from PBMCs, the TCR library was made from it. The sample was also reused in another study, on T cells in Graves' hyperthyroidism and ophthalmopathy.

Sequences were derived from peripheral blood mononuclear cells (PBMCs), sampled at new diagnosis, from a patient treated with antithyroid drugs. All receptors come from a man aged 40-50 years with Graves disease.

This clonotype was seen ten or more times. The rearrangement uses TRBV24-1 and TRBJ1-5, with 11 bases lining up with TRBD1. The V gene's germline CDR1 is KGHDR and CDR2 SFDVKD. This CDR3 is built from 15 residues. The junction had 5 bases not matched to a gene; V was cut back by 4 bases and J by 7 bases. The CDR3 nucleotides are TGTGCCACCAGTGAACCCGGACAGGGGGCCCAGCCCCAGCATTTT. It specifies CATSEPGQGAQPQHF.

Many counts were recorded for this clonotype. This chain uses TRBV12-3 or TRBV12-4 with TRBJ2-1; TRBD2 matches 12 bases. This CDR3 region has 15 residues. With V trimmed by 6 bases and J by 2 bases, 2 bases remained unmatched. The CDR3 sequence is CASRLAGGAYNEQFF. The CDR3, as DNA: TGTGCCAGCAGACTAGCGGGAGGTGCCTACAATGAGCAGTTCTTC.

The chain joins TRBV25-1 to TRBJ1-6; 11 bases fit TRBD1. V lost 5 bases and J lost 0; bases outside the gene matches: 12. CDR3 length: 20 amino acids. Germline V lookup: CDR1 MGHDK, CDR2 SYGVNS. The CDR3 loop is CASSLSGGTGGYSYNSPLHF. CDR3 coding DNA: TGTGCCAGCAGTCTCTCAGGCGGGACAGGGGGATACTCCTATAATTCACCCCTCCACTTT.

This chain uses TRBV27 with TRBJ1-4, with a tentative D call TRBD1 (5 bases). This CDR3 region has 13 residues. The germline V gene has CDR1 MNHEY and CDR2 SMNVEV (reference sequence). V lost 3 bases, J lost 14 bases, and 16 bases lay in between. The CDR3: CASSLSGGIDLFF. In DNA, the CDR3 is TGTGCCAGCAGTTTGTCTGGGGGAATAGATCTGTTTTTT.

This clonotype showed up just a few times. The chain employs TRBV7-9 and TRBJ2-1; 8 bases align to TRBD1. In germline, CDR1 is SEHNR, CDR2 FQNEAQ (reference sequence). J was trimmed by 8 bases and V by 2 bases; bases with no gene match: 8. The CDR3 totals 15 residues. For the CDR3, the DNA is TGTGCCAGCAGCTTATCAGGGGGCCCCAATTATGAGCAGTTCTTC. Translation: CASSLSGGPNYEQFF.

The table lists this clonotype with many counts. The V and J genes are TRBV7-6 and TRBJ2-1, with a weak D call TRBD2 (5 bases). The CDR3 contains 15 residues. V was trimmed by 5 bases and J by 4 bases, leaving 15 bases between them. Germline CDR1 is SGHVS and CDR2 is FNYEAQ. The CDR3 region is CASSAGVNDYNEQFF. DNA of the CDR3: TGTGCCAGCAGCGCCGGGGTCAACGATTACAATGAGCAGTTCTTC.

In its sample, this clonotype was seen a few times. This chain links TRBV7-9 with TRBJ1-5; a possible D gene is TRBD1 (5 bases). The germline CDR1 and CDR2 sequences are SEHNR and FQNEAQ (reference sequence). This CDR3 is 14 amino acids long. With 5 bases removed from V and 4 bases from J, the gap between germline ends came to 12 bases. CDR3 DNA sequence: TGTGCCAGCAGCCATGGGGGGGGTAATCAGCCCCAGCATTTT. Protein: CASSHGGGNQPQHF.

This clonotype appeared a few times. The chain carries TRBV12-3 or TRBV12-4 and TRBJ1-5; unclear D gene. The CDR3 spans 16 residues. Trimming left V 5 bases short and J 0 bases short, with 14 bases between. In nucleotides, the CDR3 is TGTGCCAGCAGTGTAGACACACTTTATAGCAATCAGCCCCAGCATTTT. Protein sequence: CASSVDTLYSNQPQHF.

The gene calls are TRBV4-2 and TRBJ2-1, with 10 bases lining up with TRBD2. The CDR3 is made up of 15 amino acids. Germline V lookup: CDR1 LGHNA, CDR2 YNFKEQ. Trimming took 0 bases from V and 10 from J; bases not matched to a gene: 6. The CDR3: CASSQDRLAGVEQFF. The CDR3 DNA reads TGTGCCAGCAGCCAAGATAGGCTAGCGGGAGTCGAGCAGTTCTTC.

This clonotype was detected a few times. The V and J genes are TRBV12-3 or TRBV12-4 and TRBJ1-4; D call uncertain. The V and J ends lost 6 bases and 8 bases respectively, with 10 bases between them. The CDR3 runs 12 residues. For the CDR3, the DNA is TGTGCCAGCAGCCCTGAGGTGGAAAAACTGTTTTTT. Its protein is CASSPEVEKLFF.